This T cell receptor beta chain originates from a study of technical replicates of blood from a handful of donors. Assay used: immunoSEQ multiplex PCR; TCRdb lists only in-frame clones, some missing. The repertoire includes approximately 80,000 clones, about 91% of them detected once, and 0.2% to 0.25% sits in the top ten. The CDR3 covers 13 residues. Between the trimmed V and J ends, which lost 3 bases and 7 bases, there was a span of 10 bases. Germline V lookup: CDR1 SGHRS, CDR2 YFSETQ. This clonotype was obtained from a human donor in good health. Sequencing input: T cells isolated from PBMCs. The chain uses TRBV5-1 and TRBJ2-2; D call uncertain. CDR3 protein: CASSSDPSGELFF. Written as DNA, the CDR3 is TGCGCCAGCAGCTCCGATCCTAGCGGGGAGCTGTTTTTT.